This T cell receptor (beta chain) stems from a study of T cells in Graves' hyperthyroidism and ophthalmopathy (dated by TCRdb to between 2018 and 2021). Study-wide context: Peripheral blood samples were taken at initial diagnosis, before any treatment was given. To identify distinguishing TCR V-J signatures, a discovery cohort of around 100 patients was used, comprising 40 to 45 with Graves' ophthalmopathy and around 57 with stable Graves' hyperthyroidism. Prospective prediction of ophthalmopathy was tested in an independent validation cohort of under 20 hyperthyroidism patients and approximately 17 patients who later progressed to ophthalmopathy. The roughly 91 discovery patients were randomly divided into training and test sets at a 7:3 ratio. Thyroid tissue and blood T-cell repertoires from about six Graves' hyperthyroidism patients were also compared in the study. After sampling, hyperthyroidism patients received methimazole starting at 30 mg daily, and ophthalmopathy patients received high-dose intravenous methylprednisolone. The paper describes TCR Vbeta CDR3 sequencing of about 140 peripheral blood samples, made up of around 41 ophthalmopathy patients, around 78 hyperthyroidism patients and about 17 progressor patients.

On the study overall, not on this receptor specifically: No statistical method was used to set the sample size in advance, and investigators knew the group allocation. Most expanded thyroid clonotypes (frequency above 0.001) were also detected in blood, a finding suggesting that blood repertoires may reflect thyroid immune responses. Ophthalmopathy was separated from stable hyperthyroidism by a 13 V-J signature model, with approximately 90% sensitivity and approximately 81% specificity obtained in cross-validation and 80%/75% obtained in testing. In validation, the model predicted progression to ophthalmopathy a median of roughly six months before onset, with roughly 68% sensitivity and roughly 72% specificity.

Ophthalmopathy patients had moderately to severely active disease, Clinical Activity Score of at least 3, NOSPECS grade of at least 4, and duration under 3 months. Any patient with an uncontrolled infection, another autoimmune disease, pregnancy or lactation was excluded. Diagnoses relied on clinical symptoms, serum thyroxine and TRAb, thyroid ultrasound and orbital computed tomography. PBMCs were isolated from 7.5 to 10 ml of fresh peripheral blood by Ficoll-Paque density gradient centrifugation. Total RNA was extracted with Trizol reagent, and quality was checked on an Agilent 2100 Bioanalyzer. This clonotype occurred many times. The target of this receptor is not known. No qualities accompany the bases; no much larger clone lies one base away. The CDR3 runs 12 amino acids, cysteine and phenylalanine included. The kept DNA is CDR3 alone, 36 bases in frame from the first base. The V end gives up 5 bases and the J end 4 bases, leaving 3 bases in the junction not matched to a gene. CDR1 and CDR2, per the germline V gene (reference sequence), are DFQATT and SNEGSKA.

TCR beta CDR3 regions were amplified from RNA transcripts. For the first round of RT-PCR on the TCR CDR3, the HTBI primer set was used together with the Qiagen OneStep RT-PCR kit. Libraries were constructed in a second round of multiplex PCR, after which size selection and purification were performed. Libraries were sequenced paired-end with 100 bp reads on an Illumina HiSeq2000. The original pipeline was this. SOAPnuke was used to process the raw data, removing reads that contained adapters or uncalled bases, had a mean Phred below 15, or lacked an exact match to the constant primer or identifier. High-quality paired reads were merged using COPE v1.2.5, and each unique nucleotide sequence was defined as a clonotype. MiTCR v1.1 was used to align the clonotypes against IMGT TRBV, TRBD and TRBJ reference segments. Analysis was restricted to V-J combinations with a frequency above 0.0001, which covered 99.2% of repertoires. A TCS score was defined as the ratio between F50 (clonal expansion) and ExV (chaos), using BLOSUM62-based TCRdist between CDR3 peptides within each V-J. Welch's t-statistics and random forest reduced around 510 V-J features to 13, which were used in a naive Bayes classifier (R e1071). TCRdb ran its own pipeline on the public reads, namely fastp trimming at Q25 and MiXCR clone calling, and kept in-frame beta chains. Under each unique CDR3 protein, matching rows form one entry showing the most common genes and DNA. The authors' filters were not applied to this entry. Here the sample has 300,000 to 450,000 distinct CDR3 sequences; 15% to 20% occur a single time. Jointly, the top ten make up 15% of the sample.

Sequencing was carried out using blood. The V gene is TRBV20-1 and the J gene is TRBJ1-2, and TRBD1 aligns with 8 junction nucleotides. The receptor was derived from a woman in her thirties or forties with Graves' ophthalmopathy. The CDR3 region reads CSAVDRAYGYTF. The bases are TGCAGTGCTGTGGACAGGGCCTATGGCTACACCTTC.